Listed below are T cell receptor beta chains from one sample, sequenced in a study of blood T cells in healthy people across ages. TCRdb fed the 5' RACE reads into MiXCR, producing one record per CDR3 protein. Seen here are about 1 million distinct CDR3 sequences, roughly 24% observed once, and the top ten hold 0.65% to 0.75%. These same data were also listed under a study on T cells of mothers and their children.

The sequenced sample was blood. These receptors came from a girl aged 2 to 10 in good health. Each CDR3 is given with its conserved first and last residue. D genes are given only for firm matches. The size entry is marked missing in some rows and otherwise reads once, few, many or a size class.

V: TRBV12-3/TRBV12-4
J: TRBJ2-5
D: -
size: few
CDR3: CASTIGAEETQYF
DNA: TGTGCCAGCACCATCGGCGCTGAAGAGACCCAGTACTTC

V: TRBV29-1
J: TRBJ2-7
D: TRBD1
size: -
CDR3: CSVYDSGDRVPDKQYF
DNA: TGCAGCGTCTACGACTCCGGCGACAGGGTCCCCGACAAGCAGTACTTC

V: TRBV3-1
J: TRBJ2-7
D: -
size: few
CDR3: CASSQSAQGPYEQYF
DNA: TGTGCCAGCAGCCAAAGCGCACAGGGCCCCTACGAGCAGTACTTC

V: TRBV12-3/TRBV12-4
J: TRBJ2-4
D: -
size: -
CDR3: CASESGDIQYF
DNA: TGTGCCAGCGAGTCAGGGGACATTCAGTACTTC

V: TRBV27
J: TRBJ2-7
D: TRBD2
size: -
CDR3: CASSLSTGGEEYF
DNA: TGTGCCAGCAGTTTATCCACGGGGGGAGAAGAGTACTTC

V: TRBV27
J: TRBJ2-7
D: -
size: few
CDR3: CASSFKRGGIGEQYF
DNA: TGTGCCAGCAGTTTTAAGAGGGGAGGAATAGGCGAGCAGTACTTC

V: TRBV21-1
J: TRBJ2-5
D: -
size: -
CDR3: CASSIKDVSGETQYF
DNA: TGTGCCAGCAGCATCAAGGACGTATCCGGAGAGACCCAGTACTTC

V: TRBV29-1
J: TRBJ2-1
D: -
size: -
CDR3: CSVLRGTMYEQFF
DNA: TGCAGCGTTTTGAGGGGGACTATGTATGAGCAGTTCTTC

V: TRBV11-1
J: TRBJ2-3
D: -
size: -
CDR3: CASTVSTGTDTQYF
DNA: TGTGCCAGCACGGTATCTACTGGCACAGATACGCAGTATTTT

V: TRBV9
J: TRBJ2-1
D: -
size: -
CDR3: CASSREVGSGDEQFF
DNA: TGTGCCAGCAGCCGTGAGGTCGGGAGTGGGGATGAGCAGTTCTTC

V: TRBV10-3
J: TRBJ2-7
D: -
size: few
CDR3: CAIGTPDSYEQYF
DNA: TGTGCCATCGGGACGCCGGACTCCTACGAGCAGTACTTC

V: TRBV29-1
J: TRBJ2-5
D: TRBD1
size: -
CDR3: CSVEDEGTGRETQYF
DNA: TGCAGCGTTGAAGATGAGGGGACAGGGAGGGAGACCCAGTACTTC

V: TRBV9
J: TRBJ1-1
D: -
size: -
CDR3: CASSVGISEAFF
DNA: TGTGCCAGCAGCGTAGGGATTTCTGAAGCTTTCTTT

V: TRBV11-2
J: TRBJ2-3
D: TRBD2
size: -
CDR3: CASRYGLAGAVDTQYF
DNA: TGTGCCAGCAGATACGGACTAGCGGGAGCGGTGGATACGCAGTATTTT

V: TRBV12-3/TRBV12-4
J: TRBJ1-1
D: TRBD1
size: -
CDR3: CASSWGDRGTEAFF
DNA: TGTGCCAGCAGTTGGGGGGACAGGGGCACTGAAGCTTTCTTT

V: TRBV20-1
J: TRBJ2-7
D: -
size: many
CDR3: CSAESYEQYF
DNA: TGCAGTGCTGAGTCCTACGAGCAGTACTTC

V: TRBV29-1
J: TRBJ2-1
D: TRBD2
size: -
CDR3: CSVGGLALGSYNEQFF
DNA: TGCAGCGTTGGGGGACTAGCATTAGGCTCCTACAATGAGCAGTTCTTC

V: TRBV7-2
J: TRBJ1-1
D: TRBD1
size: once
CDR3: CASTWGNRGLMGEAFF
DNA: TGTGCCAGTACTTGGGGCAACAGGGGTTTGATGGGTGAAGCTTTCTTT

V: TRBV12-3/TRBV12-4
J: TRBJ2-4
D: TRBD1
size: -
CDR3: CASSFGIPGQGDTGGIQYF
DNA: TGTGCCAGCAGTTTTGGGATACCGGGACAGGGAGATACGGGGGGCATTCAGTACTTC

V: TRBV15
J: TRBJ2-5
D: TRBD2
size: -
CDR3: CATSRDLAGVGEQYF
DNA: TGTGCCACCAGCAGAGATCTAGCGGGAGTGGGTGAGCAGTACTTC

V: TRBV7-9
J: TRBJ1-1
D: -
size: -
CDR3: CASSPRGLNTEAFF
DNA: TGTGCCAGCAGCCCTCGGGGGTTGAACACTGAAGCTTTCTTT

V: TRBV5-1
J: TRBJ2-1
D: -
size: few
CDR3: CASSPPERGTSNEQFF
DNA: TGCGCCAGCAGCCCCCCGGAGAGGGGGACTTCCAATGAGCAGTTCTTC

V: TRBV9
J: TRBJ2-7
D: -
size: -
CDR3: CASSAAGARYEQYF
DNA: TGTGCCAGCAGCGCCGCCGGGGCCCGGTACGAGCAGTACTTC

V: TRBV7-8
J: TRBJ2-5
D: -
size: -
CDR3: CASSPLWDLLGETQYF
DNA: TGTGCCAGCAGCCCCCTCTGGGACCTCCTTGGGGAGACCCAGTACTTC

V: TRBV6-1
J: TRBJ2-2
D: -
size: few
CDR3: CASSVIWDTGELFF
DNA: TGTGCCAGCAGTGTCATATGGGACACCGGGGAGCTGTTTTTT

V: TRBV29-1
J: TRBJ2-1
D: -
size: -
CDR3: CFGSSYNEQFF
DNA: TGCTTCGGTAGCTCCTACAATGAGCAGTTCTTC

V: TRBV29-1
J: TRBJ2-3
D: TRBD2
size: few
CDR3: CSVGGLAEDTQYF
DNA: TGCAGCGTTGGAGGACTAGCGGAAGATACGCAGTATTTT

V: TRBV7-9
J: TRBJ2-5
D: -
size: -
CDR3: CASSPGRDGPKQETQYF
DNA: TGTGCCAGCAGCCCCGGCAGGGATGGACCTAAACAAGAGACCCAGTACTTC

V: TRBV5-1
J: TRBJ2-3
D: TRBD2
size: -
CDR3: CASSLAGTSGPAWADTQYF
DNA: TGCGCCAGCAGCTTGGCTGGGACTAGCGGACCAGCTTGGGCAGATACGCAGTATTTT

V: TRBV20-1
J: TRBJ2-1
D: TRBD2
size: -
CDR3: CSAHGLAGDDEQFF
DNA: TGCAGTGCTCATGGACTAGCGGGAGATGATGAGCAGTTCTTC

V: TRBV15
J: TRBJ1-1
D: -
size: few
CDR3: CATSRELGLGTEAFF
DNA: TGTGCCACCAGCAGAGAACTGGGTCTTGGCACTGAAGCTTTCTTT

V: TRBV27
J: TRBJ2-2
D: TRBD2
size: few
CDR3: CASSFGTSGAGELFF
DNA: TGTGCCAGCAGTTTCGGGACTAGCGGCGCCGGGGAGCTGTTTTTT

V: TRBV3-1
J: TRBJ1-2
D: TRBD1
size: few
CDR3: CANSPLGGQYGYTF
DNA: TGTGCCAACAGCCCTCTGGGGGGACAGTATGGCTACACCTTC

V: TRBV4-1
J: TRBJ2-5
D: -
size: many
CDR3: CASSLLRGETQYF
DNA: TGTGCCAGCAGCTTATTACGAGGGGAGACCCAGTACTTC

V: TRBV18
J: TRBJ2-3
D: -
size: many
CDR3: CASSPGLTDTQYF
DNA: TGTGCCAGCAGCCCGGGACTCACAGATACGCAGTATTTT

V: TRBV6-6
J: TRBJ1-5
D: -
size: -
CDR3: CASNERGADQPQHF
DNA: TGTGCCTCCAATGAGAGGGGGGCGGATCAGCCCCAGCATTTT

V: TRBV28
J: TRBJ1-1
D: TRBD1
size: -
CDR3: CASSPLGQGRGEAFF
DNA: TGTGCCAGCAGCCCTTTAGGACAGGGTCGAGGGGAAGCTTTCTTT

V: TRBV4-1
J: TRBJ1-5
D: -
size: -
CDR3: CASSQGVLRGAQPQHF
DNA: TGCGCCAGCAGCCAAGGCGTTTTAAGGGGAGCTCAGCCCCAGCATTTT

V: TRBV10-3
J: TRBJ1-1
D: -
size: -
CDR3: CAISLKNTEAFF
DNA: TGTGCCATCAGTCTCAAGAACACTGAAGCTTTCTTT

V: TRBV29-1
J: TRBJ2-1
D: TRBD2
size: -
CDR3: CSVVTSGYNNEQFF
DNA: TGCAGCGTCGTGACTAGCGGATACAACAATGAGCAGTTCTTC

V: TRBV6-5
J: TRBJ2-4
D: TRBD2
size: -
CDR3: CASTQPGGDIQHF
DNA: TGTGCCAGCACCCAGCCGGGGGGAGACATTCAGCACTTC

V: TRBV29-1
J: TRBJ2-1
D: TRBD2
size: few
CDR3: CSVDTASGNNEQFF
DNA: TGCAGCGTTGACACGGCTAGCGGCAACAATGAGCAGTTCTTC

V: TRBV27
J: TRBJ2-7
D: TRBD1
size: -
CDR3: CASSFGDRGYEQYF
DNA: TGTGCCAGCAGTTTTGGGGACAGGGGATACGAGCAGTACTTC

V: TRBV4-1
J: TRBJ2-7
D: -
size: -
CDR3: CASSQGINLHNEQYF
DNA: TGCGCCAGCAGCCAAGGGATAAACCTCCACAACGAGCAGTACTTC

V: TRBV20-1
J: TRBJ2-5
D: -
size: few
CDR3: CSARDSGPSRVFTQETQYF
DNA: TGCAGTGCTAGAGATTCGGGGCCCTCTCGTGTTTTCACCCAAGAGACCCAGTACTTC

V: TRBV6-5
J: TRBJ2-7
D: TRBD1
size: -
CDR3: CASSTDRDRGYEQYF
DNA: TGTGCCAGCAGTACTGACCGGGACAGGGGGTACGAGCAGTACTTC

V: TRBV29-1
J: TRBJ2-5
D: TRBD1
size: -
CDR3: CSVGQNLQETQYF
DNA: TGCAGCGTGGGACAGAACTTGCAAGAGACCCAGTACTTC

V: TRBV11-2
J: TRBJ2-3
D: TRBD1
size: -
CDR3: CASSLNRGLGDTQYF
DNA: TGTGCCAGCAGCTTGAACAGGGGGTTAGGGGATACGCAGTATTTT

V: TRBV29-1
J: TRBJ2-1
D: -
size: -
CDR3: CSAERTSNERFF
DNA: TGCAGCGCGGAACGCACTAGCAATGAGCGGTTCTTC

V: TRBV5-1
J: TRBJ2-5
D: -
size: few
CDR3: CASSAFLIQETQYF
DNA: TGCGCCAGCAGCGCCTTTTTGATCCAAGAGACCCAGTACTTC

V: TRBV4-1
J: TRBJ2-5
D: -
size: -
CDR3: CASSQGRLGPQETQYF
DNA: TGCGCCAGCAGCCAAGGGAGGCTCGGACCCCAAGAGACCCAGTACTTC

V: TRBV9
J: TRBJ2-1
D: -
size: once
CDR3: CASTPWAYSSYNEQFF
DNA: TGTGCCAGCACCCCATGGGCTTATAGCTCCTACAATGAGCAGTTCTTC

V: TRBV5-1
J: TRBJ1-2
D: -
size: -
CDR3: CASSLEQAGLYGYTF
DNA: TGCGCCAGCAGCTTGGAACAGGCCGGACTCTATGGCTACACCTTC

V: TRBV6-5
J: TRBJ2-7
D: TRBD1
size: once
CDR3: CASTPPGQGDEQYF
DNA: TGTGCCAGCACGCCACCGGGACAGGGAGACGAGCAGTACTTC

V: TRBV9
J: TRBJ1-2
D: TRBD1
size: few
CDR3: CASSPRQGIKDGYTF
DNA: TGTGCCAGCAGCCCCCGACAGGGGATTAAGGATGGCTACACCTTC

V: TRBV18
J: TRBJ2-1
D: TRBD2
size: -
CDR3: CASSAYQTSGYNEQFF
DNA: TGTGCCAGCTCGGCATATCAGACTAGCGGCTACAATGAGCAGTTCTTC

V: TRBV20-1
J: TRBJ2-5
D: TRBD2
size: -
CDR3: CSAEIQRGTQETQYF
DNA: TGCAGTGCCGAGATCCAGCGGGGGACCCAAGAGACCCAGTACTTC

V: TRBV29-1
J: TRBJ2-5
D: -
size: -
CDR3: CSTRTDETQYF
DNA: TGCAGCACCCGGACAGATGAGACCCAGTACTTC

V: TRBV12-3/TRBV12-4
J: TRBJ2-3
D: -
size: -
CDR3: CASSFYTDLLGTDTQYF
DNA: TGTGCCAGCAGTTTTTATACAGATCTCCTTGGCACAGATACGCAGTATTTT